This TCR beta chain derives from a study of shared clonotypes between healthy human individuals. This clone was observed once. Data came from immunoSEQ multiplex PCR; TCRdb stores just in-frame clones and leaves some out. The profile shows more than 500,000 clones, 95% of them singletons. Naive CD8 populations comprised CD45RO-negative cells positively selected for CCR7, excluding terminally differentiated effector memory CD45RA+ cells. The CDR3 spans 16 residues. Sequencing used naive CD8+ T cells sorted from blood. The sequence derives from a woman aged 25 to 39 in good health. V gene TRBV21-1 combines with J gene TRBJ2-5; the table's D gene call, TRBD1, was not cross checked with the DNA. TRBV21-1 is reported as a pseudogene. The CDR3 DNA is TGTGCCAGCAGCTCAGGACAGCGTCGGAAACAAGAGACCCAGTACTTC. Translation: CASSSGQRRKQETQYF.